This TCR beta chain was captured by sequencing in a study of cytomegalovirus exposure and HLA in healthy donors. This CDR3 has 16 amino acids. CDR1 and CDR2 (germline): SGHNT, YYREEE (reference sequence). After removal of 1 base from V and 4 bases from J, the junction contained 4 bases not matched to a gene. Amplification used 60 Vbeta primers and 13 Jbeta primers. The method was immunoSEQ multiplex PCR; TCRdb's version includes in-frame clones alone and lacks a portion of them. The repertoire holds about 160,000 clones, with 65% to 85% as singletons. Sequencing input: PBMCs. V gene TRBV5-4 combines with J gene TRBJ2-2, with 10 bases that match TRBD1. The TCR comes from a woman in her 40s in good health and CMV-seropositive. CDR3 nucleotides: TGTGCCAGCAGCTTGAAGACAGGGGGCGGCACCGGGGAGCTGTTTTTT. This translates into CASSLKTGGGTGELFF.